This T cell receptor (beta chain) was retrieved from a study of identical twins. TCRdb reprocessed the 5' RACE reads with MiXCR, giving one entry per CDR3 protein. The sample includes approximately 590,000 distinct CDR3 sequences, over 8.5% seen only once; the top ten take roughly 3%. V was shortened by 0 bases and J by 1 base, with 10 bases between the two germline ends. Germline V gene lookup returns CDR1 LGHNA and CDR2 YSLEER. The CDR3 has 15 amino acids. The same sample was also used in a study of yellow fever vaccine responses in identical twins.

The clonotype was recovered from a woman between 18 and 29 years old in good health. The chain combines TRBV4-3 with TRBJ2-7, with TRBD2 as a possible D gene (6 bases). Sequencing was carried out using PBMCs. The CDR3: CASSQDRDFSYEQYF. The DNA of the CDR3 is TGCGCCAGCAGCCAAGACCGGGACTTTTCCTACGAGCAGTACTTC.